The TCR beta chain described here comes from a study of graft-versus-host responses after intestinal transplantation. Findings and caveats of the study: Present in recipient marrow, GvH clones included some that appeared first in ileum or blood.

Concerning this clone itself: Its antigen is undetermined.

Trimming at V came to 6 bases and at J to 0 bases, leaving 2 bases not matched to a gene. CDR1 MNHEY and CDR2 SMNVEV come from the germline V gene (reference sequence). The CDR3 contains 14 residues. The protocol was immunoSEQ multiplex PCR, while the TCRdb copy is restricted to in-frame clones and leaves out a portion. The table includes over 120,000 clones, over 90% detected once. This specimen was unstimulated CD4+ T cells sorted from spleen or lymph node cells, taken before intestinal transplant. The V call is TRBV27, the J call TRBJ2-7; 10 bases align to TRBD2. This TCR was recovered from a human donor who received an intestinal transplant. CDR3: CASRSGRASYEQYF. The CDR3 DNA is TGTGCCAGCAGGAGCGGGAGGGCCTCCTACGAGCAGTACTTC.